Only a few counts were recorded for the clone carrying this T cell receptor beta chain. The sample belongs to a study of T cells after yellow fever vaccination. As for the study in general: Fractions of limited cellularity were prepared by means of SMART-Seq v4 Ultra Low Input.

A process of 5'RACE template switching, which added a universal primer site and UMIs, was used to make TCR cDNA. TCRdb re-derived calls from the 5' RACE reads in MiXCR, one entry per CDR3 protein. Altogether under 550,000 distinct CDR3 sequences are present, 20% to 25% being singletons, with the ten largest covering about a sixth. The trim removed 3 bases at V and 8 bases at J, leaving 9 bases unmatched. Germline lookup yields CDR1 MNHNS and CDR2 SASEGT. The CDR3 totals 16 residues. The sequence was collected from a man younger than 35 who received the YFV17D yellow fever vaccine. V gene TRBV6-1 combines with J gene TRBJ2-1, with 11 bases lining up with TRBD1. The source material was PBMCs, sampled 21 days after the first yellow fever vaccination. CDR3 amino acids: CASSDLPGTGGHEQFF. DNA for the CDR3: TGTGCCAGCAGTGATTTGCCCGGGACAGGGGGACATGAGCAGTTCTTC.